Following are 29 T cell receptor beta chains from one sample sequenced in a study of T cell changes during pregnancy in multiple sclerosis. The protocol was immunoSEQ multiplex PCR, while the TCRdb copy is restricted to in-frame clones and leaves out a portion. The table has approximately 100,000 clones, 92% seen once. The sample consisted of peripheral blood, taken after pregnancy. These receptor sequences come from a female donor with multiple sclerosis, enrolled in a pregnancy study.

The chain combines TRBV7-6 with TRBJ2-1, with 7 bases identical to TRBD2. V shed 2 bases and J 7 bases; nucleotides not matched to a gene: 11. Per germline, CDR1 SGHVS and CDR2 FNYEAQ. The CDR3 has 16 residues. The CDR3 DNA reads TGTGCCAGCAGCTTATATGGGGGGGGTTTCTATAATGAGCAGTTCTTC. It encodes CASSLYGGGFYNEQFF.

V gene TRBV18 combines with J gene TRBJ2-1, with TRBD1 matching 8 bases. V lost 3 bases and J lost 4; bases outside the gene matches: 8. The CDR3 totals 16 residues. The germline gives CDR1 KGHSH, CDR2 LQKENI. CDR3 nucleotides: TGTGCCAGCTCACCTTTGGACAGGGCTCTTTACAATGAGCAGTTCTTC. Translated: CASSPLDRALYNEQFF.

The gene calls are TRBV6-4 and TRBJ2-3, with 7 positions matching TRBD1. The germline gives CDR1 MRHNA, CDR2 SNTAGT. The CDR3 covers 15 residues. The ends lost 6 bases at V and 0 bases at J; junction bases unmatched: 6. As DNA, the CDR3 is TGTGCCAGCAGCCCTGACAGGGTTAGCACAGATACGCAGTATTTT. Translating gives CASSPDRVSTDTQYF.

This rearrangement joins TRBV5-6 to TRBJ2-3; no firm D call. The CDR3 totals 15 residues. CDR1 SGHDT and CDR2 YYEEEE come from the germline V gene. V lost 4 bases to trimming and J lost 0 bases, with 12 bases between them. CDR3 loop: CASSPQDTSTDTQYF. For the CDR3, the DNA is TGTGCCAGCAGCCCACAAGACACGAGCACAGATACGCAGTATTTT.

The rearrangement uses TRBV5-1 and TRBJ1-1; tentatively, D is TRBD1 (6 bases). V lost 4 bases and J lost 8, with 15 bases in between. The CDR3 extends over 13 amino acids. Germline V gene sequence: CDR1 SGHRS, CDR2 YFSETQ. The CDR3 DNA follows: TGCGCCAGCAGCACCGCCCCCGGGACAGAAGCTTTCTTT. It codes for CASSTAPGTEAFF.

The chain has TRBV7-9 and TRBJ1-1; 7 bases agree with TRBD1. Germline lookup yields CDR1 SEHNR and CDR2 FQNEAQ (reference sequence). The CDR3 totals 14 residues. Trimming took 5 bases from V and 2 from J; bases not matched to a gene: 5. The CDR3 protein is CASSPTGVNTEAFF. Here the CDR3 DNA reads TGTGCCAGCAGCCCCACAGGGGTTAACACTGAAGCTTTCTTT. The complete variable domain, with remaining parts taken from reference TRBV7-9 and TRBJ1-1, reads DTGVSQNPRHKITKRGQNVTFRCDPISEHNRLYWYRQTLGQGPEFLTYFQNEAQLEKSRLLSDRFSAERPKGSFSTLEIQRTEQGDSAMYLCASSPTGVNTEAFFGQGTRLTVV.

The rearrangement links TRBV30 to TRBJ2-6; no clear D. Looked up from germline, CDR1 is GTSNPN and CDR2 is SVGIG (reference sequence). V was trimmed by 3 bases and J by 1 base, leaving 10 bases between them. CDR3 size: 15 residues. CDR3 sequence: CAWRPGPSGANVLTF. CDR3 nucleotides: TGTGCCTGGAGGCCGGGTCCTTCTGGGGCCAACGTCCTGACTTTC.

This clone has only a few counts. V gene TRBV2 combines with J gene TRBJ2-2, with TRBD1 identical over 7 bases. After removal of 5 bases from V and 0 bases from J, the junction contained 3 bases not matched to a gene. Germline V gene lookup returns CDR1 SNHLY and CDR2 FYNNEI. CDR3 length: 15 residues. The CDR3 bases are TGTGCCAGCAGTTGGACAGGTTCGAACACCGGGGAGCTGTTTTTT. It is translated as CASSWTGSNTGELFF.

The chain has TRBV27 and TRBJ1-5, with TRBD1 identical over 7 bases. V lost 6 bases, J lost 7 bases, and 6 bases stayed unmatched. Germline loops: CDR1 MNHEY, CDR2 SMNVEV (reference sequence). The CDR3 runs 13 residues. The CDR3 sequence: CASSITGEQPQHF. In nucleotides, the CDR3 is TGTGCCAGCAGCATAACAGGGGAACAGCCCCAGCATTTT.

CDR3 amino acids: CASSPGLAEGTDTQYF. Written as DNA, the CDR3 is TGTGCCAGCAGCCCGGGACTAGCGGAGGGGACAGATACGCAGTATTTT. The genes are TRBV11-1 and TRBJ2-3, with 11 bases matching TRBD2. Germline V gives CDR1 SGHAT, CDR2 FQDESV (reference sequence). The CDR3 consists of 16 residues. Germline trimming cut 5 bases from V and 3 bases from J; bases unmatched to any gene: 7.

The J gene is TRBJ1-1, the V gene TRBV9; 7 nucleotides align to TRBD1. Trimming cost V 3 bases and J 4 bases; bases outside gene matches: 9. The CDR3 contains 15 residues. Germline V gene lookup returns CDR1 SGDLS and CDR2 YYNGEE. For the CDR3, the DNA is TGTGCCAGCAGCGGAGGGGGCGGAGTAGGCACTGAAGCTTTCTTT. Translated: CASSGGGGVGTEAFF.

J is TRBJ1-5 and V is TRBV19, with no clear D. Trimming took 3 bases from V and 7 from J, leaving 10 bases between them. The CDR3 sequence is 13 residues long. Germline CDR1 and CDR2: LNHDA and SQIVND (reference sequence). CDR3 DNA sequence: TGTGCCAGTAGTATTGGCGGGTCCCAGCCCCAGCATTTT. Translating gives CASSIGGSQPQHF.

This rearrangement joins TRBV7-9 to TRBJ1-4; the D gene is possibly TRBD1 (6 bases). The CDR3 covers 14 residues. V was shortened by 5 bases and J by 8 bases, with 15 bases between the two germline ends. The germline V gene has CDR1 SEHNR and CDR2 FQNEAQ (reference sequence). CDR3 loop: CASSATGPGEKLFF. CDR3 bases: TGTGCCAGCAGCGCGACAGGACCGGGGGAAAAACTGTTTTTT.

The V and J genes are TRBV5-6 and TRBJ1-1, with a possible D match to TRBD1 (5 bases). Trimming removed 1 base from V and 8 bases from J, with 15 bases in between. CDR1 is SGHDT and CDR2 is YYEEEE in the germline V gene. The CDR3 is 14 amino acids. The CDR3 DNA is TGTGCCAGCAGCTTGTATCAAGGGGTAGCAGAAGCTTTCTTT. It translates to CASSLYQGVAEAFF. The variable domain in full, completed from reference TRBV5-6 and TRBJ1-1, reads DAGVTQSPTHLIKTRGQQVTLRCSPKSGHDTVSWYQQALGQGPQFIFQYYEEEERQRGNFPDRFSGHQFPNYSSELNVNALLLGDSALYLCASSLYQGVAEAFFGQGTRLTVV.

On this clone: Other nucleotide sequences from this sample produce the same CDR3. The chain is built from TRBV6-5 and TRBJ1-2; D call uncertain. Germline-derived CDR1 and CDR2 are MNHEY and SVGAGI. This CDR3 spans 11 amino acids. V lost 6 bases and J 5 bases, leaving 7 bases between the germline ends. The CDR3 protein is CASRTGYGYTF. The CDR3 region has the DNA TGTGCCAGCAGAACGGGGTATGGCTACACCTTC.

J is TRBJ1-2 and V is TRBV9; the D gene is possibly TRBD1 (6 bases). Trimming stripped 3 bases from V and 3 bases from J, with 9 bases between. CDR3 size: 13 residues. Per germline, CDR1 SGDLS and CDR2 YYNGEE. The CDR3 reads CASSEGGDYGYTF. The CDR3 bases are TGTGCCAGCAGCGAGGGGGGGGACTATGGCTACACCTTC.

This rearrangement joins TRBV30 to TRBJ1-2; the D gene is possibly TRBD1 (6 bases). The CDR3 is 16 residues long. Trimming took 1 base from V and 7 from J, leaving 22 bases between them. Germline V gene data show CDR1 as GTSNPN and CDR2 as SVGIG (reference sequence). The CDR3 here is CAWSDPGIRGALGYTF. The CDR3 nucleotides are TGTGCCTGGAGTGACCCCGGTATTCGGGGGGCGCTTGGCTACACCTTC.

This clone was seen once. The V and J genes are TRBV19 and TRBJ1-5, with 7 bases identical to TRBD1. The CDR3 length is 14 residues. With V trimmed by 6 bases and J by 3 bases, 5 bases remained unmatched. Germline values: CDR1 LNHDA, CDR2 SQIVND (reference sequence). CDR3 sequence reads: CASSLTGINQPQHF. In nucleotides, the CDR3 is TGTGCCAGTAGCTTGACAGGGATCAATCAGCCCCAGCATTTT. Full variable domain (remainder filled in from reference TRBV19 and TRBJ1-5): DGGITQSPKYLFRKEGQNVTLSCEQNLNHDAMYWYRQDPGQGLRLIYYSQIVNDFQKGDIAEGYSVSREKKESFPLTVTSAQKNPTAFYLCASSLTGINQPQHFGDGTRLSIL.

This clone was recorded only once. V is TRBV5-1 and J is TRBJ2-1; D is perhaps TRBD2 (6 bases). Trimming left V 4 bases short and J 4 bases short, with 15 bases between. The CDR3 runs to 15 residues. In germline, CDR1 is SGHRS, CDR2 YFSETQ. This CDR3 is CASSGGLPSYNEQFF. CDR3 nucleotide sequence: TGCGCCAGCAGCGGGGGACTCCCTTCTTACAATGAGCAGTTCTTC.

There are a few counts of this clone. The chain combines TRBV27 with TRBJ1-1, with TRBD1 as a possible D gene (6 bases). The CDR3 length is 13 residues. V lost 9 bases and J 4 bases, leaving 15 bases between the germline ends. Germline V gene sequence: CDR1 MNHEY, CDR2 SMNVEV (reference sequence). The CDR3 region has the DNA TGTGCCAGTCGGAAAACCAGGGGCACTGAAGCTTTCTTT. The encoded protein is CASRKTRGTEAFF.

The chain joins TRBV2 to TRBJ2-7; 12 bases agree with TRBD2. The CDR3 has 14 amino acids. J lost 3 bases, V lost 6 bases, and 3 bases had no gene match. The germline V gene encodes CDR1 SNHLY and CDR2 FYNNEI. CDR3 amino acids: CASRPGLAGYEQYF. CDR3 sequence (DNA): TGTGCCAGCAGGCCGGGACTAGCGGGCTACGAGCAGTACTTC.

The chain carries TRBV5-1 and TRBJ2-7; D is possibly TRBD2 (7 bases). Between the trimmed V and J ends, which lost 3 bases and 3 bases, there was a span of 19 bases. Germline loops: CDR1 SGHRS, CDR2 YFSETQ. This CDR3 region has 16 residues. The CDR3 protein is CASSYSLAGANYEQYF. The CDR3 region has the DNA TGCGCCAGCAGCTATTCTCTGGCGGGGGCGAACTACGAGCAGTACTTC. Together with reference TRBV5-1 and TRBJ2-7, the CDR3 gives the full variable domain: KAGVTQTPRYLIKTRGQQVTLSCSPISGHRSVSWYQQTPGQGLQFLFEYFSETQRNKGNFPGRFSGRQFSNSRSEMNVSTLELGDSALYLCASSYSLAGANYEQYFGPGTRLTVT.

This chain uses TRBV9 with TRBJ2-1, with D possibly TRBD2 on 5 matching bases. The CDR3 totals 17 residues. Trimming stripped 2 bases from V and 4 bases from J, with 19 bases between. CDR1 and CDR2 from the germline V gene are SGDLS and YYNGEE. This CDR3 is CASSVTSGGFPYNEQFF. In DNA, the CDR3 is TGTGCCAGCAGCGTGACAAGCGGAGGCTTTCCGTACAATGAGCAGTTCTTC.

This chain uses TRBV9 with TRBJ2-4, with a tentative D call TRBD2 (5 bases). V was clipped by 2 bases and J by 4 bases, with 13 bases between them. This CDR3 comprises 15 residues. CDR1 and CDR2 (germline): SGDLS, YYNGEE. The CDR3 here is CASSVDETTKNIQYF. In nucleotides, the CDR3 is TGTGCCAGCAGCGTCGACGAGACTACTAAAAACATTCAGTACTTC.

The V call is TRBV6-1, the J call TRBJ1-2; 7 positions agree with TRBD1. The germline CDR1 and CDR2 sequences are MNHNS and SASEGT. V trimming: 3 bases; J trimming: 4 bases; junction bases outside the gene matches: 2. This CDR3 is built from 13 residues. DNA for the CDR3: TGTGCCAGCAGTGAGAACAGGGGCTATGGCTACACCTTC. This sequence encodes CASSENRGYGYTF.

The chain recombines TRBV19 with TRBJ1-5; 8 positions match TRBD1. The germline CDR1 and CDR2 sequences are LNHDA and SQIVND (reference sequence). CDR3 length: 16 amino acids. Losses at the gene ends were 5 bases for V and 3 bases for J; bases not matched to a gene: 9. Written as DNA, the CDR3 is TGTGCCAGTAGTTTATACGAGACAGGGGCCAATCAGCCCCAGCATTTT. Translated: CASSLYETGANQPQHF.

For this clone: Because it lacks the conserved phenylalanine or tryptophan at the end, this CDR3 is likely a read error. No DNA is shown, since the ends of the CDR3 on it are uncertain; the CDR3 is the one TCRdb lists. The gene calls are TRBV6-1 and TRBJ2-4; the table's D call, TRBD1, has no DNA check behind it. Counting both end residues, the CDR3 totals 11 amino acids. The germline gives CDR1 MNHNS, CDR2 SASEGT. CDR3 sequence reads: CASSDGGGRSY.

The CDR3 DNA reads as TGTGCCAGTAGTATTTTGTTCGGGAGTCAGCCCCAGCATTTT. Protein product: CASSILFGSQPQHF. The chain recombines TRBV19 with TRBJ1-5; D uncertain. Per the germline V gene, CDR1 is LNHDA and CDR2 is SQIVND (reference sequence). V shed 3 bases and J shed 6 bases, with 12 bases lying between them. CDR3 length: 14 residues.

The chain carries TRBV5-1 and TRBJ2-3; 8 positions match TRBD2. Trimming removed 4 bases from V and 2 bases from J; junction bases left unmatched: 12. From germline, CDR1 is SGHRS and CDR2 YFSETQ. This CDR3 contains 17 residues. The CDR3 reads CASSLPQGREVTDTQYF. CDR3 nucleotides: TGCGCCAGCAGCCTTCCCCAAGGGCGGGAGGTCACAGATACGCAGTATTTT.